Below, 28 T cell receptor beta chains from the same sample are listed, as sequenced in a study of OX40 agonist ivuxolimab in advanced cancers. Profiled with immunoSEQ multiplex PCR; TCRdb holds only in-frame clones, not every one. The sample lists about 58,000 clones, 88% occurring once. The sequenced sample was CD4+ or CD8+ T cells sorted from blood, obtained in a trial of the OX40 agonist ivuxolimab. The receptors originated from an adult with an advanced solid tumor such as melanoma, head and neck, liver or kidney cancer.

J is TRBJ2-7 and V is TRBV6-6; D gene ambiguous. The CDR3 is made up of 13 amino acids. Between the trimmed V and J ends, which lost 0 bases and 3 bases, there was a span of 6 bases. Germline values: CDR1 MNHNY, CDR2 SVGAGI (reference sequence). The DNA for the CDR3 is TGTGCCAGCAGTTACTCGATGGACTACGAGCAGTACTTC. This codes for CASSYSMDYEQYF.

The chain recombines TRBV15 with TRBJ2-3; 7 nucleotides match TRBD2. CDR1 and CDR2 from the germline V gene are LNHNV and YYDKDF (reference sequence). CDR3 length equals 17 residues. After removal of 1 base from V and 1 base from J, the junction contained 8 bases not matched to a gene. CDR3 in amino acids: CATSRGLLAAGTDTQYF. CDR3 sequence (DNA): TGTGCCACCAGCAGAGGTTTGCTAGCGGCAGGCACAGATACGCAGTATTTT.

By share, this clone counts as medium-sized (0.01 to 0.1%). The CDR3 nucleotides are TGTGCCATCAGTGAGTCGGGACAGAGCTATGGCTACACCTTC. The encoded protein is CAISESGQSYGYTF. The rearrangement joins TRBV10-3 to TRBJ1-2; 7 nucleotides line up with TRBD1. Germline V CDR1 and CDR2: ENHRY, SYGVKD. The CDR3 extends over 14 amino acids. J was trimmed by 4 bases and V by 0 bases; bases with no gene match: 2.

The gene calls are TRBV9 and TRBJ1-2, with a possible D match to TRBD1 (6 bases). Germline V lookup: CDR1 SGDLS, CDR2 YYNGEE. The CDR3 covers 15 residues. The V and J ends lost 0 bases and 3 bases respectively, with 12 bases between them. The CDR3 DNA reads as TGTGCCAGCAGCGTAGCCCCAGGGGAAGACTATGGCTACACCTTC. Translated: CASSVAPGEDYGYTF.

This sequence joins TRBV6-5 and TRBJ1-6; a weak D match, TRBD1 (5 bases). Germline assignment: CDR1 MNHEY and CDR2 SVGAGI. This CDR3 is 14 amino acids long. The V end was cut by 6 bases, the J end by 7 bases, with 13 bases between. CDR3 sequence reads: CASRPGRVNSPLHF. The DNA for the CDR3 is TGTGCCAGCAGACCGGGACGAGTAAATTCACCCCTCCACTTT.

The chain has TRBV10-2 and TRBJ2-7, with D perhaps TRBD1 (5 bases). There are 14 residues in the CDR3. Trimming shortened V by 3 bases and J by 3 bases, and 12 bases separated the two germline ends. Germline V lookup: CDR1 WSHSY, CDR2 SAAADI. CDR3 coding DNA: TGCGCCAGCAGTGAAAACACAGGTTACTACGAGCAGTACTTC. This translates into CASSENTGYYEQYF.

The chain is built from TRBV7-2 and TRBJ2-1, with D possibly TRBD1 on 6 matching bases. Germline assignment: CDR1 SGHTA and CDR2 FQGNSA. The CDR3 has 14 residues. Trimming removed 6 bases from V and 3 bases from J, with 12 bases in between. DNA for the CDR3: TGTGCCAGCAGAAATAGGGGGTACTACAATGAGCAGTTCTTC. Residues: CASRNRGYYNEQFF.

The rearrangement joins TRBV2 to TRBJ1-1, with 7 bases identical to TRBD1. Germline CDR1 reads SNHLY; CDR2 reads FYNNEI. J was trimmed by 3 bases and V by 7 bases; bases with no gene match: 5. The CDR3 covers 13 residues. As DNA, the CDR3 is TGTGCCAGCACCCAGACAGGGTACACTGAAGCTTTCTTT. As protein: CASTQTGYTEAFF.

This chain connects TRBV2 to TRBJ1-2; D perhaps matches TRBD1 (5 bases). The CDR3 is 17 residues long. V was cut by 6 bases and J by 0 bases, with 20 bases left in between. Germline CDR1 reads SNHLY; CDR2 reads FYNNEI. Here the CDR3 reads CASRRWGTPASNYGYTF. The CDR3 bases are TGTGCCAGCAGGAGGTGGGGGACTCCCGCCTCTAACTATGGCTACACCTTC.

This clone appeared once. This sequence joins TRBV5-1 and TRBJ2-7; TRBD2 might be the D (5 bases). The CDR3 is 13 residues long. Deletions cut 4 bases from V and 4 bases from J, with 12 bases between. Per germline, CDR1 SGHRS and CDR2 YFSETQ. The CDR3 spells CASSNNRGYEQYF. The CDR3, as DNA: TGCGCCAGCAGCAACAACCGCGGGTACGAGCAGTACTTC.

Written as DNA, the CDR3 is TGTGCCAGCAGGGCGACAGGGAAGGAGACCCAGTACTTC. Protein: CASRATGKETQYF. The chain has TRBV7-2 and TRBJ2-5, with TRBD1 matching over 7 bases. CDR3 length: 13 amino acids. Germline lookup yields CDR1 SGHTA and CDR2 FQGNSA. V shed 6 bases, J shed 5 bases, and the junction held 6 bases outside the gene matches.

This chain joins TRBV5-4 and TRBJ1-2; weak D call: TRBD1 (5 bases). The germline V gene encodes CDR1 SGHNT and CDR2 YYREEE (reference sequence). The ends were cut back, 2 bases at V and 5 bases at J, with 13 bases in the middle. The CDR3 totals 14 residues. CDR3 region: CASSFQGLEYGYTF. The CDR3 DNA reads as TGTGCCAGCAGCTTTCAGGGCTTAGAGTATGGCTACACCTTC.

The J gene is TRBJ1-2, the V gene TRBV29-1, with D possibly matching TRBD1 (5 bases). CDR1 is SQVTM and CDR2 is ANQGSEA in the germline V gene. This CDR3 is 13 amino acids long. V lost 4 bases and J 6 bases, leaving 15 bases between the germline ends. The CDR3 here is CSVGEGAAHGYTF. The CDR3 bases are TGCAGCGTTGGGGAAGGGGCAGCCCATGGCTACACCTTC.

This chain's CDR3 is CASRGLIDSPLHF. In DNA, the CDR3 is TGTGCCAGCCGGGGGTTGATTGATTCACCCCTCCACTTT. The chain couples TRBV28 to TRBJ1-6; a weak D match, TRBD1 (5 bases). Trimming left V 8 bases short and J 8 bases short, with 13 bases between. The germline V gene encodes CDR1 MDHEN and CDR2 SYDVKM. This CDR3 region has 13 residues.

The chain links TRBV4-3 to TRBJ1-1, with D tentatively TRBD1 (6 bases). CDR3 length: 14 amino acids. V was pared by 1 base and J by 4 bases, with 10 bases between. From germline, CDR1 is LGHNA and CDR2 YSLEER. CDR3 DNA sequence: TGCGCCAGCAGCCAAGTTACAGGGACCACTGAAGCTTTCTTT. Protein: CASSQVTGTTEAFF.

The chain uses TRBV2 and TRBJ1-1; D perhaps matches TRBD1 (6 bases). V lost 0 bases to trimming and J lost 10 bases, with 9 bases between them. CDR1 SNHLY and CDR2 FYNNEI come from the germline V gene. CDR3 length equals 12 residues. The CDR3 DNA is TGTGCCAGCAGTGAAGCGGGGGCGTCAGCTTTCTTT. Encoded protein: CASSEAGASAFF.

The table lists this clone with a count of one. The chain has TRBV18 and TRBJ1-1, with 7 bases lining up with TRBD1. The ends lost 6 bases at V and 3 bases at J; junction bases unmatched: 7. Germline V gene data show CDR1 as KGHSH and CDR2 as LQKENI. This CDR3 has 14 residues. CDR3 region: CASSRQGKDTEAFF. DNA of the CDR3: TGTGCCAGCTCTAGACAGGGAAAAGACACTGAAGCTTTCTTT.

The chain combines TRBV6-6 with TRBJ1-5; the D gene is possibly TRBD1 (6 bases). Germline CDR1 reads MNHNY; CDR2 reads SVGAGI (reference sequence). Deletions cut 6 bases from V and 6 bases from J, with 15 bases between. This CDR3 comprises 14 residues. This CDR3 reads CASSSQGLGQPQHF. CDR3 bases: TGTGCCAGCAGCTCACAGGGACTAGGTCAGCCCCAGCATTTT.

The rearrangement joins TRBV7-3 to TRBJ2-2; TRBD1 agrees at 9 bases. The V and J ends lost 0 bases and 5 bases, in that order; junction bases with no gene match: 1. Germline-derived CDR1 and CDR2 are SGHTA and FQGTGA. This CDR3 contains 15 residues. CDR3 region: CASSLTGTGTGELFF. The CDR3 DNA is TGTGCCAGCAGCTTAACCGGGACAGGGACCGGGGAGCTGTTTTTT.

This clone has only one observation. V is TRBV14 and J is TRBJ2-7, with 8 bases matching TRBD2. Trimming removed 4 bases from V and 3 bases from J; junction bases left unmatched: 5. The germline V gene has CDR1 SGHDN and CDR2 FVKESK. The CDR3 is 14 residues long. CDR3: CASSRREGRYEQYF. Written as DNA, the CDR3 is TGTGCCAGCAGCCGTCGGGAGGGCCGCTACGAGCAGTACTTC.

The CDR3 loop is CASSSPGSYNEQFF. CDR3 nucleotide sequence: TGTGCCAGCAGTTCCCCTGGCTCCTACAATGAGCAGTTCTTC. V and J are TRBV28 and TRBJ2-1; no reliable D call. Germline values: CDR1 MDHEN, CDR2 SYDVKM. V was pared by 4 bases and J by 0 bases, with 7 bases between. The CDR3 totals 14 residues.

The genes are TRBV7-2 and TRBJ2-7; D perhaps matches TRBD2 (6 bases). Trimming removed 4 bases from V and 2 bases from J, with 12 bases in between. Germline assignment: CDR1 SGHTA and CDR2 FQGNSA. CDR3 size: 14 residues. In DNA form, the CDR3 reads TGTGCCAGCAGCTCGATAGCGGCACCCTACGAGCAGTACTTC. Encoded protein: CASSSIAAPYEQYF.

V is TRBV7-2 and J is TRBJ2-7, with D possibly being TRBD1 (6 bases). CDR1 is SGHTA, CDR2 FQGNSA, per germline. Trimming removed 2 bases at V and 2 bases at J, with 10 bases between. This CDR3 contains 14 residues. For the CDR3, the DNA is TGTGCCAGCAGCTTAAATTGGGGGCCCTACGAGCAGTACTTC. This codes for CASSLNWGPYEQYF.

This sequence joins TRBV28 and TRBJ1-4, with 7 positions matching TRBD1. Germline assignment: CDR1 MDHEN and CDR2 SYDVKM. The CDR3 runs to 15 residues. The V and J ends lost 4 bases and 6 bases, in that order; junction bases with no gene match: 8. The CDR3 region has the DNA TGTGCCAGCAGTTCGGGCGGCAGGGGGGATGAAAAACTGTTTTTT. The encoded protein is CASSSGGRGDEKLFF.

This clone was found once. V usage is TRBV27 and J usage is TRBJ2-5; tentatively, D is TRBD1 or TRBD2 (5 bases each). V lost 0 bases, J lost 5 bases, and 7 bases lay in between. The germline V gene encodes CDR1 MNHEY and CDR2 SMNVEV (reference sequence). The CDR3 runs 13 residues. This CDR3 reads CASSLSWGETQYF. The CDR3 DNA sequence: TGTGCCAGCAGTTTATCGTGGGGGGAGACCCAGTACTTC.

The DNA of the CDR3 is TGTGCCAGTAGTATAAACAATCAGCCCCAGCATTTT. It specifies CASSINNQPQHF. This chain links TRBV19 with TRBJ1-5; no definite D call. This CDR3 is built from 12 residues. The V gene lost 2 bases and the J gene lost 3 bases, with 2 bases spanning the gap. In germline, CDR1 is LNHDA, CDR2 SQIVND (reference sequence).

V usage is TRBV11-3 and J usage is TRBJ2-1; 14 bases are shared with TRBD2. This CDR3 is built from 20 residues. Germline V gives CDR1 SGHNT, CDR2 YENEEA. With V trimmed by 5 bases and J by 3 bases, 15 bases remained unmatched. Here the CDR3 reads CASSRSIPGTSGRDYNEQFF. CDR3 nucleotide sequence: TGTGCCAGCAGCCGGAGCATCCCCGGGACTAGCGGGAGAGACTACAATGAGCAGTTCTTC. Full variable domain (rest looked up from reference TRBV11-3 and TRBJ2-1): EAGVVQSPRYKIIEKKQPVAFWCNPISGHNTLYWYLQNLGQGPELLIRYENEEAVDDSQLPKDRFSAERLKGVDSTLKIQPAELGDSAVYLCASSRSIPGTSGRDYNEQFFGPGTRLTVL.

The chain carries TRBV5-1 and TRBJ2-1; TRBD2 agrees at 11 bases. Germline loops: CDR1 SGHRS, CDR2 YFSETQ. This CDR3 comprises 15 residues. Losses at the gene ends were 0 bases for V and 9 bases for J; bases not matched to a gene: 5. The CDR3 is CASSLALAGEGEQFF. In nucleotides, the CDR3 is TGCGCCAGCAGCTTGGCACTAGCGGGAGAGGGTGAGCAGTTCTTC.